This is a list of T cell receptor beta chains from one sample in a study of radiotherapy plus CTLA-4 blockade in lung cancer. The data were produced by immunoSEQ multiplex PCR, yet TCRdb's version contains in-frame clones alone and is incomplete. The table includes approximately 83,000 clones, about 78% detected once. The specimen comprised peripheral blood, sampled from a patient treated with radiotherapy plus ipilimumab. Receptors were obtained from a human donor with non-small cell lung cancer who had a partial response to radiotherapy plus ipilimumab. Some clones in this sample may be carry-over from other donors' samples. CDR3s include the opening cysteine and the closing phenylalanine or tryptophan. The D gene is left open where the match is weak. Size is stated for part of the rows, as once, few or many counts, or as a class when the clone is expanded.

v_call	d_call	clone_size	j_call	cdr3_aa	cdr3_nt
TRBV2	TRBD1	NA	TRBJ1-5	CASSEQTGNQPQHF	TGTGCCAGCAGTGAACAGACAGGGAACCAGCCCCAGCATTTT
TRBV11-3	TRBD1	NA	TRBJ1-2	CASSPEGTALGYTF	TGTGCCAGCAGCCCCGAGGGGACAGCCCTGGGCTACACCTTC
TRBV12-5	NA	few	TRBJ1-1	CASGWGQNTEAFF	TGTGCTAGTGGTTGGGGACAGAACACTGAAGCTTTCTTT
TRBV4-3	NA	NA	TRBJ2-6	CASSQGRLSGANVLTF	TGCGCCAGCAGCCAAGGCAGGCTGTCTGGGGCCAACGTCCTGACTTTC
TRBV4-1	NA	NA	TRBJ2-5	CASSRLPTQETQYF	TGCGCCAGCAGCCGACTACCAACCCAAGAGACCCAGTACTTC
TRBV28	TRBD2	NA	TRBJ2-7	CASSLHRLAGNEQYF	TGTGCCAGCAGTTTACATCGGCTAGCGGGTAACGAGCAGTACTTC
TRBV5-1	TRBD2	NA	TRBJ2-7	CASSLNPGGSYEQYF	TGCGCCAGCAGCTTGAATCCGGGAGGGTCCTACGAGCAGTACTTC
TRBV12-5	NA	few	TRBJ2-7	CASASGVPYEQYF	TGTGCTAGTGCGTCAGGGGTCCCCTACGAGCAGTACTTC
TRBV7-6	TRBD2	few	TRBJ2-5	CASSLAGTSGLWETQYF	TGTGCCAGCAGCTTAGCTGGGACTAGCGGGCTTTGGGAGACCCAGTACTTC
TRBV11-3	NA	NA	TRBJ1-1	CASSTRSLAEAFF	TGTGCCAGCAGCACCCGGTCCCTGGCTGAAGCTTTCTTT
TRBV6-6	TRBD1	NA	TRBJ1-5	CASRGQGGNQPQHF	TGTGCCAGCAGGGGACAGGGTGGCAATCAGCCCCAGCATTTT
TRBV11-1	TRBD1	NA	TRBJ1-2	CASSSYRGQGYTF	TGTGCCAGCAGCTCCTACAGGGGACAGGGCTACACCTTC
TRBV7-2	TRBD1	NA	TRBJ2-5	CASSQDWNRGKETQYF	TGTGCCAGCAGCCAAGATTGGAACAGGGGAAAAGAGACCCAGTACTTC
TRBV19	NA	once	TRBJ2-1	CASSKEVGTYNEQFF	TGTGCCAGTAGTAAGGAGGTAGGGACATACAATGAGCAGTTCTTC